Each of the 29 T cell receptor beta chains below was sequenced from the same sample in a study of blood T cells in healthy people across ages. Combining a sample-barcoded 5' primer with a J-beta primer mix, a second PCR ran for roughly 7 to 12 cycles. In TCRdb, the 5' RACE reads were re-called with MiXCR into one record per CDR3 protein. This sample has about 930,000 distinct CDR3 sequences, with roughly 29% found just once. A further study also used this sample, focusing on T cells of mothers and their children.

The sample was blood. The receptors shown here come from a woman in her thirties or forties in good health.

This rearrangement joins TRBV7-6 to TRBJ2-7, with a possible D match to TRBD1 (5 bases). Germline lookup yields CDR1 SGHVS and CDR2 FNYEAQ. Trimming removed 2 bases from V and 3 bases from J, with 14 bases in between. The CDR3 has 15 residues. This CDR3 reads CASSLQGFTYYEQYF. CDR3 in DNA: TGTGCCAGCAGCTTACAGGGATTTACCTACTACGAGCAGTACTTC.

The rearrangement joins TRBV28 to TRBJ1-4, with a tentative D call TRBD1 (6 bases). Trimming removed 1 base at V and 8 bases at J, with 14 bases between. The germline V gene encodes CDR1 MDHEN and CDR2 SYDVKM. CDR3 length equals 15 residues. The CDR3 nucleotides read TGTGCCAGCAGTTTATTAAGCAGGGGCGAAGAAAAACTGTTTTTT. Translation: CASSLLSRGEEKLFF.

This chain connects TRBV3-1 to TRBJ1-1; D may be TRBD1 (5 bases). Germline V CDR1 and CDR2: LGHDT, YNNKEL (reference sequence). This CDR3 has 14 amino acids. V was trimmed by 4 bases and J by 10 bases, leaving 19 bases between them. CDR3 region: CASSPGTQRRSAFF. Here the CDR3 DNA reads TGTGCCAGCAGCCCCGGGACCCAACGCCGATCAGCTTTCTTT.

Comment on this clonotype: At one of its ends the junction is not consistent with the germline gene, which may arise from a read error. This chain links TRBV12-3 or TRBV12-4 with TRBJ2-3; weak D call: TRBD2 (6 bases). The CDR3 has 16 residues. CDR3 in amino acids: CASSFNPPAGTDTQYF. The CDR3 DNA reads TGTGCCAGTAGTTTCAACCCCCCCGCGGGGACAGATACGCAGTATTTT.

In its sample, this clonotype was seen a few times. The V gene is TRBV9, the J gene TRBJ1-1; D may be TRBD1 (6 bases). V gave up 3 bases and J gave up 2 bases, with 17 bases separating them. Per the germline V gene, CDR1 is SGDLS and CDR2 is YYNGEE. The CDR3 totals 16 residues. Written as DNA, the CDR3 is TGTGCCAGCAGCGCCGGGGGCCTGTCAGTTAACACTGAAGCTTTCTTT. It specifies CASSAGGLSVNTEAFF. Looking up the rest from reference TRBV9 and TRBJ1-1 gives the full variable domain: DSGVTQTPKHLITATGQRVTLRCSPRSGDLSVYWYQQSLDQGLQFLIQYYNGEERAKGNILERFSAQQFPDLHSELNLSSLELGDSALYFCASSAGGLSVNTEAFFGQGTRLTVV.

In this sample, this clonotype turned up once. The chain is built from TRBV5-1 and TRBJ1-1; 7 bases are a match to TRBD1. V lost 4 bases and J lost 8; bases outside the gene matches: 17. This CDR3 contains 16 residues. Germline CDR1 and CDR2: SGHRS and YFSETQ. The CDR3 spells CASSTGGTAQGSEAFF. Here the CDR3 DNA reads TGCGCCAGCAGCACCGGAGGGACAGCTCAAGGGTCCGAAGCTTTCTTT.

This clonotype was observed a few times. The J gene is TRBJ1-1, the V gene TRBV7-2, with TRBD1 as a possible D gene (5 bases). The CDR3 has 14 amino acids. The V end lost 5 bases, the J end lost 3 bases, and 13 bases lay between the germline ends. Germline V gene data show CDR1 as SGHTA and CDR2 as FQGNSA. The CDR3 here is CASSLQTEDTEAFF. The CDR3 nucleotides read TGTGCCAGCAGCCTCCAGACAGAGGACACTGAAGCTTTCTTT.

The V and J genes are TRBV2 and TRBJ2-1; perhaps TRBD1 as D (5 bases). The closer fit of TRBJ2-7 to the DNA end suggests the J call may be wrong. From germline, CDR1 is SNHLY and CDR2 FYNNEI. CDR3 length: 15 amino acids. Written as DNA, the CDR3 is TGTGCCAGCAGTCCGAGACAGAAATCCTACAATGAGCAGTACTTC. Translation: CASSPRQKSYNEQYF.

This clonotype was observed a handful of times. The chain combines TRBV28 with TRBJ1-4; a possible D gene is TRBD1 (6 bases). The V gene's germline CDR1 is MDHEN and CDR2 SYDVKM. The CDR3 length is 15 residues. V dropped 7 bases and J dropped 5 bases, with 17 bases sitting between them. CDR3 in DNA: TGTGCCAGCAACCGACAGGTCACACGGAATGAAAAACTGTTTTTT. As protein: CASNRQVTRNEKLFF.

This clonotype was seen at least ten times. V is TRBV5-1 and J is TRBJ2-7, with 7 bases identical to TRBD1. The germline gives CDR1 SGHRS, CDR2 YFSETQ. V lost 7 bases and J lost 1; bases outside the gene matches: 8. CDR3 size: 14 residues. CDR3 DNA sequence: TGCGCCAGCTATCGGGACAGTAGGTCCTACGAGCAGTACTTC. Encoded protein: CASYRDSRSYEQYF.

The chain employs TRBV21-1 and TRBJ1-2. TRBV21-1 is designated a pseudogene. The CDR3 consists of 17 residues. The CDR3 loop is CASGKATVVKSCCGYTF. The CDR3 bases are TGTGCCAGCGGCAAAGCGACTGTGGTTAAGAGTTGTTGTGGCTACACCTTC.

The chain uses TRBV6-2 or TRBV6-3 and TRBJ2-1; TRBD2 matches 8 bases. After removal of 10 bases from V and 5 bases from J, the junction contained 16 bases not matched to a gene. The CDR3 runs 16 residues. CDR1 is MNHEY, CDR2 SVGEGT, per germline. In nucleotides, the CDR3 is TGTGCCAACAGGCCCGTGGCAGCGGGGGAAAACAATGAGCAGTTCTTC. Translating it yields CANRPVAAGENNEQFF.

Notes on this clonotype: A much more abundant neighbour one base away suggests this may be a read error. This chain uses TRBV28 with TRBJ1-2; tentative D call: TRBD1 (5 bases). The CDR3 is made up of 19 amino acids. Per the germline V gene, CDR1 is MDHEN and CDR2 is SYDVKM. The CDR3: CANSLWVQDVFLANYGYTF. DNA for the CDR3: TGTGCCAACAGTTTATGGGTACAGGATGTCTTCCTAGCTAACTATGGCTACACCTTC.

This chain uses TRBV29-1 with TRBJ2-1; D unresolved. CDR1 is SQVTM, CDR2 ANQGSEA, per germline. The CDR3 length is 14 residues. The germline V and J ends were trimmed by 4 bases and 3 bases, with 13 bases remaining between them. CDR3 coding DNA: TGCAGCGTTGGATCAGGTAGTAACTACAATGAGCAGTTCTTC. Protein: CSVGSGSNYNEQFF.

The chain carries TRBV4-3 and TRBJ2-4; D tentatively reads TRBD1 or TRBD2 (5 bases each). V lost 1 base to trimming and J lost 7 bases, with 14 bases between them. The CDR3 runs to 15 residues. Germline V gene sequence: CDR1 LGHNA, CDR2 YSLEER. CDR3 in DNA: TGCGCCAGCAGCCAAGGGTTTTCGGGGCGGAACATTCAGTACTTC. This encodes CASSQGFSGRNIQYF.

On this clonotype itself: A much larger clone differs from this one at a single base, so this may be a read error. The chain joins TRBV7-8 to TRBJ2-4; no clear D. With 8 bases removed from V and 5 bases from J, the gap between germline ends came to 16 bases. Germline V lookup: CDR1 SGHVS, CDR2 FQNEAQ. There are 14 residues in the CDR3. In DNA form, the CDR3 reads TGTGCCAGCGTTGACTCTCCCGCCCAAAACATTCAGTACTTC. This sequence encodes CASVDSPAQNIQYF.

In nucleotides, the CDR3 is TGTGCCAGCAGCCAGGGCAGGGGAATTTCATCCTACGAGCAGTACTTC. As protein: CASSQGRGISSYEQYF. V usage is TRBV7-2 and J usage is TRBJ2-7, with D possibly being TRBD1 (6 bases). There are 16 residues in the CDR3. V lost 5 bases and J 1 base, leaving 18 bases between the germline ends. The germline V gene has CDR1 SGHTA and CDR2 FQGNSA. The full variable domain, its missing parts supplied by reference TRBV7-2 and TRBJ2-7, is GAGVSQSPSNKVTEKGKDVELRCDPISGHTALYWYRQSLGQGLEFLIYFQGNSAPDKSGLPSDRFSAERTGGSVSTLTIQRTQQEDSAVYLCASSQGRGISSYEQYFGPGTRLTVT.

The chain links TRBV7-9 to TRBJ2-7, with TRBD2 as a possible D gene (5 bases). The germline gives CDR1 SEHNR, CDR2 FQNEAQ (reference sequence). This CDR3 spans 15 amino acids. V lost 3 bases and J lost 6, with 18 bases in between. This chain's CDR3 is CASSFGGRRILEQYF. The CDR3, as DNA: TGTGCCAGCAGCTTTGGCGGTCGGAGGATCCTCGAGCAGTACTTC.

The chain uses TRBV5-5 and TRBJ1-2; D gene unclear. CDR1 and CDR2 (germline): SGHKS, YYEKEE (reference sequence). This CDR3 is 15 amino acids long. V lost 4 bases and J 2 bases, leaving 15 bases between the germline ends. CDR3: CASSPQTGPNYGYTF. The CDR3 DNA sequence: TGTGCCAGCAGCCCCCAAACTGGGCCGAACTATGGCTACACCTTC.

This clonotype was observed a handful of times. The J gene is TRBJ1-4, the V gene TRBV4-1; D gene ambiguous. Between the trimmed V and J ends, which lost 3 bases and 3 bases, there was a span of 2 bases. The CDR3 runs to 12 residues. Per the germline V gene, CDR1 is MGHRA and CDR2 is YSYEKL. The chain's CDR3 is CASSHANEKLFF. CDR3 coding DNA: TGCGCCAGCAGCCATGCTAATGAAAAACTGTTTTTT.

This clonotype appeared a few times. The chain uses TRBV4-3 and TRBJ2-7, with D hard to call. CDR3 size: 15 residues. Trimming left V 0 bases short and J 3 bases short, with 12 bases between. Germline-derived CDR1 and CDR2 are LGHNA and YSLEER. The chain's CDR3 is CASSQDWNSRYEQYF. The DNA for the CDR3 is TGCGCCAGCAGCCAAGATTGGAACAGCCGCTACGAGCAGTACTTC.

This clonotype was detected many times. The chain employs TRBV28 and TRBJ1-1, with D maybe TRBD1 (5 bases). This CDR3 spans 16 amino acids. Trimming took off 4 bases at V and 5 bases at J, with 20 bases between the two ends. The germline CDR1 and CDR2 sequences are MDHEN and SYDVKM. The CDR3 loop reads CASSSTPGGGNTEAFF. The DNA of the CDR3 is TGTGCCAGCAGTTCCACCCCTGGGGGAGGGAATACTGAAGCTTTCTTT.

The chain has TRBV28 and TRBJ2-7; no firm D call. The J call is doubtful: the DNA matches TRBJ2-5 better. The CDR3 runs to 13 residues. Per germline, CDR1 MDHEN and CDR2 SYDVKM. The CDR3 sequence: CASSLFGIKTQYF. For the CDR3, the DNA is TGTGCCAGCAGTTTATTTGGCATTAAGACCCAGTACTTC.

Points on this clonotype: This sequence may be a read error, since a much larger clone differs from it by one base. The rearrangement uses TRBV20-1 and TRBJ1-1; unclear D gene. This CDR3 is built from 13 residues. Germline CDR1 and CDR2: DFQATT and SNEGSKA (reference sequence). Deletions cut 3 bases from V and 1 base from J, with 9 bases between. For the CDR3, the DNA is TGCAGTGCTAGGGCTTGGGAGAACACTGAAGCTTTCTTT. Translation gives CSARAWENTEAFF.

This clonotype was seen only a few times. The chain links TRBV18 to TRBJ1-2; the D is unclear. Trimming pared 8 bases from V and 1 base from J, leaving 14 bases between. Germline V gene lookup returns CDR1 KGHSH and CDR2 LQKENI. This CDR3 region has 14 residues. The CDR3 bases are TGTGCCAGCGCGGAGAGCCTAAATAACTATGGCTACACCTTC. Protein product: CASAESLNNYGYTF.

CDR3 bases: TGCAGTGCCCTACCGGGAGGTAGTCCCAATCAGCCCCAGCATTTT. Protein sequence: CSALPGGSPNQPQHF. This chain joins TRBV20-1 and TRBJ1-5; unclear D gene. Germline CDR1 is DFQATT and CDR2 is SNEGSKA (reference sequence). CDR3 length: 15 residues. V lost 6 bases to trimming and J lost 3 bases, with 18 bases between them.

This clonotype was seen at least ten times. The chain links TRBV4-3 to TRBJ2-7, with 7 bases lining up with TRBD1. Unmatched junction bases numbered 5, after V lost 9 bases and J lost 3 bases. Looked up from germline, CDR1 is LGHNA and CDR2 is YSLEER. The CDR3 loop spans 12 amino acids. This CDR3 reads CARRDRNYEQYF. The CDR3 DNA reads as TGCGCCAGGAGGGACAGAAACTACGAGCAGTACTTC.

The chain has TRBV20-1 and TRBJ1-1, with 7 bases matching TRBD1. This CDR3 contains 15 residues. Germline V gene data show CDR1 as DFQATT and CDR2 as SNEGSKA (reference sequence). After removal of 3 bases from V and 3 bases from J, the junction contained 10 bases not matched to a gene. The CDR3 here is CSAREPGQRYTEAFF. In nucleotides, the CDR3 is TGCAGTGCTAGGGAGCCGGGACAGCGTTACACTGAAGCTTTCTTT.

This clonotype was detected only a few times. The genes are TRBV7-2 and TRBJ2-1; 9 nucleotides match TRBD2. Germline assignment: CDR1 SGHTA and CDR2 FQGNSA. The ends lost 3 bases at V and 4 bases at J; junction bases unmatched: 7. The CDR3 length is 16 residues. In nucleotides, the CDR3 is TGTACCAGCAGCTTTAGCGGGGGACCTCTATACAATGAGCAGTTCTTC. It specifies CTSSFSGGPLYNEQFF.